Listed below are T cell receptor beta chains from one sample, sequenced in a study of CD8+CD57+ T cells in acquired aplastic anemia. Each CDR3 protein gets one entry after TCRdb re-called the reads with MiXCR. Seen here are hundreds of thousands of distinct CDR3 sequences, around 72% observed once, and the top ten hold under 5%. Sequencing was performed on sorted CD4+, CD8+, or CD8+CD57+ T cells (not recorded which) from PBMCs. Receptors were obtained from a human donor in good health, serving as a control. CDR3s include the opening cysteine and the closing phenylalanine or tryptophan. A D gene is named only where the DNA matches it firmly. Size is omitted from some rows. Given values are once, few, many or a class for expanded clones.

d_call clone_size j_call v_call cdr3_aa cdr3_nt
TRBD2 many TRBJ2-1 TRBV4-2 CASSQDDRLAGGMNEQFF TGTGCCAGCAGCCAAGACGATCGACTAGCGGGGGGGATGAATGAGCAGTTCTTC
- - TRBJ1-2 TRBV7-2 CASSPDREAGYTF TGTGCCAGCAGCCCTGATAGGGAAGCTGGCTACACCTTC
- - TRBJ1-2 TRBV20-1 CSASSLQRRYGYTF TGCAGTGCTAGTAGCCTGCAGCGGCGATATGGCTACACCTTC
- - TRBJ1-2 TRBV5-6 CASSLAGGMDGYTF TGTGCCAGCAGCTTGGCGGGGGGGATGGATGGCTACACCTTC
- once TRBJ2-3 TRBV7-2 CASSLEGNGNQPQYF TGTGCCAGCAGCTTAGAAGGAAATGGCAATCAGCCGCAGTATTTT
TRBD2 few TRBJ2-1 TRBV19 CASSGRGNEQFF TGTGCCAGTAGTGGGAGGGGCAATGAGCAGTTCTTC
- - TRBJ2-2 TRBV10-1 CASSAGTDSDELFF TGCGCCAGCAGTGCCGGGACTGACTCCGACGAGCTGTTCTTC
- - TRBJ1-2 TRBV25-1 CASKRTVELNYGYTF TGTGCCAGCAAAAGGACAGTTGAACTTAACTATGGCTACACCTTC
- - TRBJ1-2 TRBV7-9 CASSAGSLVSYTF TGTGCCAGCAGCGCCGGCTCGCTCGTTAGCTACACCTTC
TRBD1 - TRBJ1-6 TRBV5-1 CASSMGQGNKSPLHF TGCGCCAGCAGCATGGGACAGGGGAACAAATCACCCCTCCACTTT
- - TRBJ1-4 TRBV20-1 CSASGVGEKLFF TGCAGTGCCAGTGGGGTAGGTGAAAAACTGTTTTTT
- - TRBJ2-3 TRBV2 CASRDRGDTQYF TGTGCCAGCAGGGACCGTGGGGATACGCAGTATTTT
TRBD1 many TRBJ1-3 TRBV20-1 CSAIEGAVGNTIYF TGCAGTGCTATCGAGGGGGCTGTCGGAAACACCATATATTTT
- - TRBJ2-7 TRBV20-1 CSDEATDPVPYEQYF TGCAGTGACGAAGCAACAGACCCAGTACCCTACGAGCAGTACTTC
- once TRBJ2-2 TRBV9 CASSGEGGFRTQLFF TGTGCCAGCAGCGGAGAGGGTGGCTTCAGGACGCAGCTGTTTTTT
- once TRBJ1-1 TRBV9 CASSVSGLDSEQFF TGTGCCAGCAGCGTGTCGGGGCTAGACTCCGAGCAGTTCTTT
TRBD1 - TRBJ1-1 TRBV3-1 CASSQRQGRNTEAFF TGTGCCAGCAGCCAAAGACAGGGGCGGAACACTGAAGCTTTCTTT
TRBD1 once TRBJ1-2 TRBV20-1 CSAQQGEGSGYTF TGCAGTGCTCAGCAGGGGGAAGGTTCTGGCTACACCTTC
TRBD1 few TRBJ2-7 TRBV29-1 CSGSGTGAEQYF TGCAGCGGATCCGGGACAGGGGCGGAGCAGTACTTC
- few TRBJ2-7 TRBV2 CASRSYEQYF TGTGCCAGCCGATCCTACGAGCAGTACTTC
- - TRBJ2-5 TRBV7-8 CASSLERRGETKYF TGTGCCAGCAGCTTAGAGCGCAGGGGAGAGACCAAGTATTTC
- - TRBJ2-7 TRBV7-8 CASSFAMGGTYVQYF TGTGCCAGCAGCTTCGCGATGGGCGGAACCTACGTGCAGTACTTC
- - TRBJ2-1 TRBV6-1 CASIRQGLIAQFF TGTGCCAGCATACGACAGGGACTAATTGCGCAGTTCTTC
TRBD1 - TRBJ1-5 TRBV6-1 CASSYGDRGTQPQHF TGTGCCAGCAGTTACGGTGACAGGGGCACTCAGCCCCAGCATTTT
- - TRBJ2-7 TRBV7-9 CASSSIRVSGSRFEQYF TGTGCCAGCAGCTCAATACGCGTGAGCGGGTCTCGATTCGAGCAGTACTTC
- - TRBJ2-7 TRBV20-1 CSASRTESSYEQYF TGCAGTGCTAGCCGGACCGAGAGCTCCTACGAGCAGTACTTC
- - TRBJ2-1 TRBV19 CASSTTRSLYNEQFF TGTGCCAGTAGTACGACTAGAAGCCTTTACAATGAGCAGTTCTTC
- - TRBJ2-6 TRBV29-1 CSGGHRRLCGHLRF TGCAGCGGGGGGCACAGAAGATTATGCGGACACCTTCGTTTC
- - TRBJ1-2 TRBV7-2 CASSLRGAEAFYAF TGTGCCAGCAGCTTACGGGGGGCTGAAGCTTTCTATGCCTTC
TRBD2 many TRBJ2-5 TRBV25-1 CASSEGTSGMYQETQYF TGTGCCAGCAGTGAAGGGACTAGCGGGATGTACCAAGAGACCCAGTACTTC
- - TRBJ2-7 TRBV7-9 CAGSLSYEQYF TGCGCCGGCAGCTTAAGTTACGAGCAGTACTTC
TRBD1 - TRBJ1-1 TRBV12-3/TRBV12-4 CASSPFATGGSEAFF TGTGCCAGCAGCCCCTTCGCGACAGGGGGTTCTGAAGCTTTCTTT
- - TRBJ2-7 TRBV7-8 CASSRRRSLQETHF TGTGCCAGCAGCCGACGGCGGAGCCTCCAAGAGACCCACTTC
- - TRBJ2-7 TRBV2 CASSGVGDFEQYF TGTGCCAGCAGTGGGGTAGGGGATTTCGAGCAGTACTTC
- - TRBJ1-6 TRBV19 CAGSFPNGRPSPLHF TGTGCCGGTAGTTTTCCAAACGGACGACCCTCACCCCTCCACTTT
TRBD2 many TRBJ2-7 TRBV7-2 CASSPSTSGAQTYEQYF TGTGCCAGCAGCCCTTCGACTAGCGGGGCGCAAACCTACGAGCAGTACTTC
- - TRBJ1-1 TRBV20-1 CSARADGGPIEAFF TGCAGTGCTCGAGCTGACGGGGGGCCGATTGAAGCTTTCTTT
- - TRBJ1-2 TRBV25-1 CASRGGDKGNGHTF TGTGCCAGCAGGGGCGGGGATAAGGGGAATGGCCACACCTTC
- - TRBJ2-3 TRBV24-1 CATSDFGGRRTDTQYF TGTGCCACCAGTGATTTTGGGGGAAGGAGGACAGATACGCAGTATTTT
- - TRBJ1-2 TRBV9 CASRLARGNYGNTF TGTGCCAGTAGATTGGCGCGGGGCAACTATGGCAACACCTTC
- - TRBJ2-1 TRBV2 CASSVGSPGIHSNQPHF TGTGCCAGCAGTGTTGGCAGCCCCGGAATTCATAGCAATCAGCCCCACTTC
- many TRBJ1-3 TRBV10-1 CASSERQPTDGNTIYF TGCGCCAGCAGTGAGAGGCAGCCAACAGATGGAAACACCATATATTTT
- - TRBJ2-6 TRBV7-2 CASRQGVDSPHHFTF TGTGCCAGCAGACAGGGTGTTGATTCACCCCACCACTTTACTTTC
- - TRBJ1-1 TRBV11-3 CASSLDGGRTDTQAFF TGTGCCAGCAGCTTAGACGGGGGGAGGACAGATACGCAGGCTTTCTTT
- - TRBJ2-5 TRBV14 CGRGFAQETQYF TGTGGTAGGGGTTTCGCCCAAGAGACCCAGTACTTC
TRBD1 many TRBJ2-7 TRBV6-1 CASSDIGTVSYEQYF TGTGCCAGCAGTGATATAGGGACAGTCTCCTACGAGCAGTACTTC
- many TRBJ1-4 TRBV20-1 CSASRGITNEKLFF TGCAGTGCTAGCCGGGGGATAACTAATGAAAAACTGTTTTTT
- - TRBJ1-2 TRBV2 CASPRDTFNYGYTF TGTGCCAGCCCGAGGGACACTTTTAACTATGGCTACACCTTC
TRBD1 - TRBJ1-2 TRBV20-1 CSVGTGDGDRYTF TGCAGCGTTGGAACAGGGGATGGGGATCGCTACACCTTC
- - TRBJ1-1 TRBV12-3/TRBV12-4 CASKGGGENTEAFF TGTGCCAGCAAGGGGGGGGGGGAGAACACTGAAGCTTTCTTT
- - TRBJ1-2 TRBV20-1 CSASPGANYGYTF TGCAGTGCTAGTCCAGGGGCTAACTATGGCTACACCTTC
- once TRBJ2-7 TRBV5-5 CASSQDLGYEQYF TGTGCCAGCAGCCAAGATTTAGGGTACGAGCAGTACTTC
TRBD1 many TRBJ1-1 TRBV7-2 CASSPNGRQGVSEAFF TGTGCCAGCAGCCCAAACGGGCGACAGGGGGTCAGTGAAGCTTTCTTT
- few TRBJ2-7 TRBV2 CASTGSYEQYF TGTGCCAGCACTGGCAGCTACGAGCAGTACTTC